These 31 T cell receptor beta chains were all obtained from the same sample, sequenced in a study of graft-versus-host responses after intestinal transplantation. The table came from immunoSEQ multiplex PCR; TCRdb's copy has only in-frame clones and leaves some out. The sample records about 40,000 clones, roughly 89% being singletons. The specimen was PBMCs, collected almost 320 days after intestinal transplant. The receptors come from a human patient who received an intestinal transplant, so some T cells may come from the graft donor.

The chain carries TRBV5-4 and TRBJ2-3; 7 bases line up with TRBD2. This CDR3 is 17 amino acids long. V lost 3 bases to trimming and J lost 0 bases; unmatched junction nucleotides: 10. Germline V gene data show CDR1 as SGHNT and CDR2 as YYREEE (reference sequence). CDR3 region: CASSSSGVTWSTDTQYF. CDR3 in DNA: TGTGCCAGCAGCTCAAGCGGGGTGACCTGGAGCACAGATACGCAGTATTTT.

V usage is TRBV28 and J usage is TRBJ1-5, with no clear D. The CDR3 spans 14 residues. Germline V gene sequence: CDR1 MDHEN, CDR2 SYDVKM. V gave up 6 bases and J gave up 0 bases, with 9 bases separating them. The CDR3 reads CASSLQISNQPQHF. Here the CDR3 DNA reads TGTGCCAGCAGCCTACAGATTAGCAATCAGCCCCAGCATTTT.

This clone has a single count. V gene TRBV5-6 combines with J gene TRBJ2-7; perhaps D is TRBD1 or TRBD2 (5 bases each). Germline-derived CDR1 and CDR2 are SGHDT and YYEEEE. V lost 1 base to trimming and J lost 1 base, with 9 bases between them. This CDR3 region has 14 residues. DNA for the CDR3: TGTGCCAGCAGCTTGCGGGACGGGTCCTACGAGCAGTACTTC. Protein sequence: CASSLRDGSYEQYF.

The genes are TRBV19 and TRBJ1-1; unclear D gene. V was trimmed by 4 bases and J by 5 bases, leaving 5 bases between them. The CDR3 consists of 11 residues. Germline V CDR1 and CDR2: LNHDA, SQIVND (reference sequence). The CDR3 sequence is CASSTGTEAFF. CDR3 DNA: TGTGCCAGTAGTACGGGAACTGAAGCTTTCTTT.

V usage is TRBV5-1 and J usage is TRBJ2-7, with D perhaps TRBD1 (8 bases). The V and J ends lost 3 bases and 0 bases respectively, with 16 bases between them. The germline V gene has CDR1 SGHRS and CDR2 YFSETQ. The CDR3 runs 16 residues. The DNA of the CDR3 is TGCGCCAGCAGCTATCCACAGGGGGGGAGCTCCTACGAGCAGTACTTC. Translation: CASSYPQGGSSYEQYF.

V and J are TRBV5-1 and TRBJ2-5; D is unclear. V lost 0 bases to trimming and J lost 2 bases, with 5 bases between them. CDR3 size: 13 residues. The germline gives CDR1 SGHRS, CDR2 YFSETQ. The CDR3 nucleotides are TGCGCCAGCAGCTTGGGGCGGCAAGAGACCCAGTACTTC. Encoded protein: CASSLGRQETQYF.

The chain joins TRBV7-3 to TRBJ2-3; D uncertain. Looked up from germline, CDR1 is SGHTA and CDR2 is FQGTGA. This CDR3 has 13 amino acids. Between the trimmed V and J ends, which lost 5 bases and 4 bases, there was a span of 10 bases. CDR3: CASSNGVADTQYF. CDR3 in DNA: TGTGCCAGCAGCAATGGGGTGGCAGATACGCAGTATTTT.

The gene calls are TRBV6-5 and TRBJ2-1, with no clear D. This CDR3 is built from 11 residues. CDR1 is MNHEY and CDR2 is SVGAGI in the germline V gene. V was clipped by 7 bases and J by 8 bases, with 9 bases between them. The DNA for the CDR3 is TGTGCCAGCACCCTTGGGCATGAGCAGTTCTTC. This gives the protein CASTLGHEQFF.

The chain employs TRBV6-5 and TRBJ1-2; 8 bases are a match to TRBD1. Germline loops: CDR1 MNHEY, CDR2 SVGAGI. This CDR3 spans 13 amino acids. V dropped 5 bases and J dropped 6; count of bases not matched to a gene: 5. The CDR3: CASSDTGGNGYTF. CDR3 DNA sequence: TGTGCCAGCAGTGACACAGGGGGGAATGGCTACACCTTC.

Note on this clone: Other DNA sequences in the same sample also yield this CDR3. This chain links TRBV6-4 with TRBJ2-1; 10 bases fit TRBD2. Unmatched junction bases numbered 0, after V lost 2 bases and J lost 2 bases. CDR1 is MRHNA, CDR2 SNTAGT, per germline. This CDR3 spans 15 amino acids. As DNA, the CDR3 is TGTGCCAGCAGTGACAGCGGGGGGGCCTACAATGAGCAGTTCTTC. Its protein is CASSDSGGAYNEQFF.

The chain is built from TRBV7-9 and TRBJ1-1; unclear D gene. Trimming shortened V by 2 bases and J by 5 bases, and 0 bases separated the two germline ends. CDR1 and CDR2 (germline): SEHNR, FQNEAQ (reference sequence). The CDR3 consists of 10 residues. CDR3 region: CASSLTEAFF. The CDR3 DNA reads as TGTGCCAGCAGCTTAACTGAAGCTTTCTTT.

The chain uses TRBV15 and TRBJ1-5, with 7 bases lining up with TRBD1. CDR1 and CDR2 (germline): LNHNV, YYDKDF (reference sequence). The CDR3 is made up of 13 amino acids. V lost 6 bases, J lost 4 bases, and 3 bases stayed unmatched. CDR3 DNA: TGTGCCACCAGGGGGACAGAGAATCAGCCCCAGCATTTT. Protein product: CATRGTENQPQHF. The whole variable domain, remainder taken from reference TRBV15 and TRBJ1-5, is DAMVIQNPRYQVTQFGKPVTLSCSQTLNHNVMYWYQQKSSQAPKLLFHYYDKDFNNEADTPDNFQSRRPNTSFCFLDIRSPGLGDTAMYLCATRGTENQPQHFGDGTRLSIL.

The V and J genes are TRBV4-1 and TRBJ2-7; D remains ambiguous. The CDR3 totals 12 residues. From germline, CDR1 is MGHRA and CDR2 YSYEKL. V was trimmed by 0 bases and J by 7 bases, leaving 7 bases between them. DNA for the CDR3: TGCGCCAGCAGCCAAGACGGTTTGGAGCAGTACTTC. Its translation is CASSQDGLEQYF.

This rearrangement joins TRBV12-1 to TRBJ2-4. TRBV12-1 is shown as a pseudogene. CDR3 length equals 16 residues. The CDR3, as DNA: TGTGCCGCTTCCATGGTCGCCGAACGAGCCAAAAACATTCAGTACTTC. Amino acid sequence: CAASMVAERAKNIQYF.

Of note for this clone: Compared with germline, one end of the junction differs, possibly owing to a read error. This rearrangement joins TRBV6-1 to TRBJ2-7, with 7 positions matching TRBD1. The germline V gene encodes CDR1 MNHNS and CDR2 SASEGT. The CDR3 has 13 amino acids. The DNA of the CDR3 is TGTGCCAGCGGTGACAGGGTAATACGCGAGCAGTACTTC. The encoded protein is CASGDRVIREQYF.

The chain employs TRBV7-9 and TRBJ2-5, with D perhaps matching TRBD2 (5 bases). V lost 1 base, J lost 1 base, and 19 bases lay in between. The CDR3 is 18 residues long. CDR1 is SEHNR and CDR2 is FQNEAQ in the germline V gene (reference sequence). The CDR3 spells CASSLVASSTAIQETQYF. CDR3 bases: TGTGCCAGCAGCTTAGTAGCTTCTAGCACGGCCATCCAAGAGACCCAGTACTTC.

V and J are TRBV28 and TRBJ1-4, with D possibly matching TRBD1 (5 bases). The CDR3 totals 18 residues. The germline CDR1 and CDR2 sequences are MDHEN and SYDVKM. The V and J ends lost 5 bases and 5 bases respectively, with 24 bases between them. CDR3 DNA sequence: TGTGCCAGCAGTCATCGAGATGAGGGGTGGGAAGGGAATGAAAAACTGTTTTTT. Translation: CASSHRDEGWEGNEKLFF.

The CDR3 region is CASSFHHGLAVADTQYF. The CDR3 nucleotides are TGTGCCAGCAGTTTTCATCATGGGCTAGCGGTGGCAGATACGCAGTATTTT. The chain links TRBV28 to TRBJ2-3; 7 bases line up with TRBD2. The CDR3 runs 17 residues. From germline, CDR1 is MDHEN and CDR2 SYDVKM. With V trimmed by 3 bases and J by 4 bases, 13 bases remained unmatched.

The rearrangement links TRBV6-5 to TRBJ2-5; D is possibly TRBD2 (5 bases). The length of the CDR3 is 15 residues. The V end was cut by 5 bases, the J end by 0 bases, with 13 bases between. The germline CDR1 and CDR2 sequences are MNHEY and SVGAGI. Here the CDR3 DNA reads TGTGCCAGCAGTCCCCGTAGAGGGTACCAAGAGACCCAGTACTTC. Amino acids: CASSPRRGYQETQYF.

This chain connects TRBV6-5 to TRBJ2-5; D might be TRBD1 (6 bases). The germline gives CDR1 MNHEY, CDR2 SVGAGI. The CDR3 loop spans 13 amino acids. V was shortened by 5 bases and J by 3 bases, with 10 bases between the two germline ends. CDR3 bases: TGTGCCAGCAGTCGACAGGCAAAAGAGACCCAGTACTTC. Translating gives CASSRQAKETQYF.

The genes are TRBV28 and TRBJ2-7; a weak D match, TRBD1 (6 bases). Germline V gene lookup returns CDR1 MDHEN and CDR2 SYDVKM. V shed 5 bases and J shed 9 bases, with 23 bases lying between them. CDR3 length: 15 residues. The CDR3, as DNA: TGTGCCAGCAGTATTTCGACCAGGGGAAGCGTGCGGCAGTACTTC. Translating it yields CASSISTRGSVRQYF.

The chain carries TRBV19 and TRBJ2-1, with 8 bases identical to TRBD2. The CDR3 has 13 amino acids. Germline CDR1 and CDR2: LNHDA and SQIVND (reference sequence). Trimming at V came to 3 bases and at J to 5 bases, leaving 0 bases not matched to a gene. The DNA for the CDR3 is TGTGCCAGTAGTATCGGGGGGGACAATGAGCAGTTCTTC. Protein sequence: CASSIGGDNEQFF.

In its sample, this clone was seen once. The chain combines TRBV28 with TRBJ2-7; perhaps TRBD2 as D (6 bases). The germline CDR1 and CDR2 sequences are MDHEN and SYDVKM. This CDR3 is built from 17 residues. V was cut by 3 bases and J by 2 bases, with 20 bases left in between. CDR3 DNA: TGTGCCAGCAGTTTCCCCATGATGGTCGGGAGTCCCTACGAGCAGTACTTC. This gives the protein CASSFPMMVGSPYEQYF. The variable domain in full, with the rest retrieved from reference TRBV28 and TRBJ2-7, is DVKVTQSSRYLVKRTGEKVFLECVQDMDHENMFWYRQDPGLGLRLIYFSYDVKMKEKGDIPEGYSVSREKKERFSLILESASTNQTSMYLCASSFPMMVGSPYEQYFGPGTRLTVT.

The rearrangement links TRBV18 to TRBJ1-2; D is unresolved. V was trimmed by 2 bases and J by 2 bases, leaving 6 bases between them. From germline, CDR1 is KGHSH and CDR2 LQKENI. This CDR3 region has 13 residues. The CDR3 DNA is TGTGCCAGCTCACCAGGCAGCAACTATGGCTACACCTTC. Protein product: CASSPGSNYGYTF.

This chain links TRBV19 with TRBJ1-4, with 8 bases aligning to TRBD1. Germline V gene lookup returns CDR1 LNHDA and CDR2 SQIVND (reference sequence). This CDR3 is built from 13 residues. Trimming at V came to 9 bases and at J to 8 bases, leaving 8 bases not matched to a gene. The chain's CDR3 is CASKGQALEKLFF. The CDR3 DNA reads TGTGCCAGCAAGGGACAGGCCCTCGAAAAACTGTTTTTT.

This rearrangement joins TRBV19 to TRBJ1-1; 9 nucleotides align to TRBD1. In germline, CDR1 is LNHDA, CDR2 SQIVND (reference sequence). After removal of 3 bases from V and 1 base from J, the junction contained 0 bases not matched to a gene. The CDR3 has 14 amino acids. In DNA form, the CDR3 reads TGTGCCAGTAGTATGGGACAGGGGAACACTGAAGCTTTCTTT. It is translated as CASSMGQGNTEAFF.

The chain is built from TRBV7-8 and TRBJ1-4; TRBD1 is a possible D gene (6 bases). Trimming stripped 3 bases from V and 2 bases from J, with 16 bases between. CDR1 and CDR2 from the germline V gene are SGHVS and FQNEAQ. This CDR3 is 17 amino acids long. In DNA form, the CDR3 reads TGTGCCAGCAGCTTTTACCGAACAGGGATTACTAATGAAAAACTGTTTTTT. It yields the protein CASSFYRTGITNEKLFF.

This rearrangement joins TRBV4-2 to TRBJ1-5; D is undetermined. CDR3 length: 11 residues. Trimming cost V 1 base and J 12 bases, with 7 bases left between them. The germline V gene encodes CDR1 LGHNA and CDR2 YNFKEQ. As DNA, the CDR3 is TGTGCCAGCAGCCAAGGACCGTTCCAGCATTTT. It specifies CASSQGPFQHF.

The chain uses TRBV7-6 and TRBJ1-1; 11 bases are a match to TRBD1. From germline, CDR1 is SGHVS and CDR2 FNYEAQ. The J segment lost 5 bases and the V segment lost 5 bases, leaving 7 bases of the junction unmatched. This CDR3 spans 15 amino acids. CDR3: CASSRDRGIGTEAFF. The DNA of the CDR3 is TGTGCCAGCAGCAGGGACAGGGGGATAGGTACTGAAGCTTTCTTT.

The V gene is TRBV6-1, the J gene TRBJ2-5, with 11 bases lining up with TRBD2. The CDR3 covers 17 residues. CDR1 and CDR2 (germline): MNHNS, SASEGT. The V gene end was trimmed by 0 bases and the J gene end by 3 bases; junction bases not matched to a gene: 6. CDR3 DNA: TGTGCCAGCAGTGAAGCGCTAGCGGGGGGCGAAAAAGAGACCCAGTACTTC. Its protein product is CASSEALAGGEKETQYF.

The genes are TRBV2 and TRBJ2-3; D is uncertain. This CDR3 region has 20 residues. Trimming pared 5 bases from V and 0 bases from J, leaving 27 bases between. CDR1 is SNHLY, CDR2 FYNNEI, per germline. The DNA for the CDR3 is TGTGCCAGCAGTTCCGATCGAACCGGGCTCCCAACCGCTAGCACAGATACGCAGTATTTT. Residues: CASSSDRTGLPTASTDTQYF. The full variable domain, in which reference TRBV2 and TRBJ2-3 provide the parts outside the CDR3, is EPEVTQTPSHQVTQMGQEVILRCVPISNHLYFYWYRQILGQKVEFLVSFYNNEISEKSEIFDDQFSVERPDGSNFTLKIRSTKLEDSAMYFCASSSDRTGLPTASTDTQYFGPGTRLTVL.